These T cell receptor beta chains were read from a single sample in a study of blood T cells in healthy people across ages. TCRdb reanalysed the 5' RACE reads using MiXCR and keeps one entry per CDR3 protein. This table has hundreds of thousands of distinct CDR3 sequences, around a fifth appearing once. Sequencing used blood. Receptors originate from a man aged 65-85 years in good health. The CDR3 runs from the conserved cysteine through the conserved F or W. Fields, in order: D gene, clone size, V gene, J gene, CDR3 protein, CDR3 DNA. The D gene is left open where the match is weak. Clone size is stated in some rows and not others, as once, few, many or a class when expanded.

-,few,TRBV6-5,TRBJ2-2,CASITDRALTGELFF,TGTGCCAGCATTACAGATCGGGCCCTCACCGGGGAGCTGTTTTTT
-,-,TRBV12-3/TRBV12-4,TRBJ2-6,CAGGGGANVLTF,TGTGCCGGAGGGGGAGGGGCCAACGTCCTGACTTTC
-,-,TRBV30,TRBJ1-5,CAWSGGNQPQHF,TGTGCCTGGAGTGGCGGCAATCAGCCCCAGCATTTT
-,few,TRBV10-3,TRBJ2-7,CAISESGEAYEQYF,TGTGCCATCAGTGAGTCCGGGGAAGCCTACGAGCAGTACTTC
-,many,TRBV5-1,TRBJ1-5,CASSLGPNQPQHF,TGCGCCAGCAGCTTGGGACCGAATCAGCCCCAGCATTTT
TRBD1,few,TRBV5-4,TRBJ2-1,CASSLEATGVHNEQFF,TGTGCCAGCAGCTTGGAGGCGACAGGGGTCCACAATGAGCAGTTCTTC
-,few,TRBV28,TRBJ2-5,CASSQPPRQYF,TGTGCCAGCAGCCAGCCCCCGAGGCAGTACTTC
-,few,TRBV20-1,TRBJ2-5,CSANWGETQYF,TGCAGTGCTAACTGGGGGGAGACCCAGTACTTC
-,-,TRBV3-1,TRBJ2-2,CASSQQGVGELFF,TGTGCCAGCAGCCAACAGGGCGTCGGGGAACTGTTTTTT
-,few,TRBV20-1,TRBJ2-5,CSIPLGTQYF,TGCAGTATCCCTTTGGGGACCCAGTACTTC
TRBD2,-,TRBV20-1,TRBJ2-5,CSASSGLDLETQYF,TGCAGTGCTAGCTCTGGACTAGATTTGGAGACCCAGTACTTC
-,few,TRBV27,TRBJ2-7,CASRQGVYGEQYF,TGTGCCAGCAGACAGGGAGTTTATGGCGAGCAGTACTTC
-,-,TRBV10-2,TRBJ2-5,CASSVKGGETQYF,TGCGCCAGCAGTGTAAAGGGTGGAGAGACCCAGTACTTC
-,few,TRBV6-1,TRBJ1-1,CASSEAWVNTEAFF,TGTGCCAGCAGTGAAGCGTGGGTGAACACTGAAGCTTTCTTT
-,few,TRBV14,TRBJ2-1,CASSPTTSYNEQFF,TGTGCCAGCAGCCCGACTACGTCCTACAATGAGCAGTTCTTC
-,-,TRBV19,TRBJ1-5,CASSIPRFPEPQHF,TGTGCCAGTAGTATCCCCAGGTTTCCTGAGCCCCAGCATTTT